This paragraph reports one TCR beta chain. Only in-frame clones appear in the TCRdb table, and some are missing; sequencing was by immunoSEQ multiplex PCR. The sample carries 140,000 to 150,000 clones, 65% to 85% recorded once. This entry comes from a study of blood T cell repertoires in COVID-19. CDR3 length equals 14 residues. CDR1 LGHNT and CDR2 FRNRAP come from the germline V gene. V gave up 6 bases and J gave up 3 bases; unmatched junction bases: 5. The sequence derives from a woman in her forties or fifties who had been exposed to COVID-19. J is TRBJ2-1 and V is TRBV12-5, with 7 bases aligning to TRBD1. Sequenced sample: PBMCs or T cells enriched from blood (not recorded which). CDR3 sequence: CASGRRQGYNEQFF. The CDR3 DNA is TGTGCTAGTGGCCGCCGACAGGGCTACAATGAGCAGTTCTTC.